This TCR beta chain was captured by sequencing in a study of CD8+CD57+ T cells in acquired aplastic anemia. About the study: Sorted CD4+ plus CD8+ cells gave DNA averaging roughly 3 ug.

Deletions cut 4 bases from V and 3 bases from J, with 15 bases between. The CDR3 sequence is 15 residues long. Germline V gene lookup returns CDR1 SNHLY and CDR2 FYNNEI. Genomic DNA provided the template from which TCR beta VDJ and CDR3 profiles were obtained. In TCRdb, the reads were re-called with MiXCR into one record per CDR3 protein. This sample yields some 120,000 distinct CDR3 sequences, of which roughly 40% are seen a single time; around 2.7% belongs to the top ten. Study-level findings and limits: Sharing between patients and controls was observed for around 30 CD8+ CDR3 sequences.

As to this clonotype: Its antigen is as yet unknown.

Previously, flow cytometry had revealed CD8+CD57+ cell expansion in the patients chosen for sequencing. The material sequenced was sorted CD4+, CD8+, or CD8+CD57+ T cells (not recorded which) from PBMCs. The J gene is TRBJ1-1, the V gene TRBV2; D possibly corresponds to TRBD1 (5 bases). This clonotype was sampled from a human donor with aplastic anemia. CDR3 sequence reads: CASSGYGGGDTEAFF. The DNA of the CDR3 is TGTGCCAGCAGTGGGTACGGGGGAGGGGACACTGAAGCTTTCTTT.